This is a list of T cell receptor beta chains from one sample in a study of T-cell memory formation after mild COVID-19. TCRdb re-called the 5' RACE reads with MiXCR, one entry per CDR3 protein. The sample has under 250,000 distinct CDR3 sequences; 15% are singletons. Sequenced input: PBMCs or a T cell subset sorted from them (not recorded which). The receptors come from an adult woman who had mild COVID-19 (a few samples of this study predate the infection). Cell type and time point are not known. Each CDR3 is given with its conserved first and last residue. Fields, in order: D gene, clone size, J gene, V gene, CDR3 DNA, CDR3 protein. The D gene is left open where the match is weak. Expanded clones get a size class; other rows say once, few or many, or leave the size out.

D: NA
size: few
J: TRBJ1-3
V: TRBV5-1
DNA: TGCGCCAGCAGCTTGGAAGACCCTGGAAACACCATATATTTT
CDR3: CASSLEDPGNTIYF

D: TRBD2
size: few
J: TRBJ2-2
V: TRBV4-3
DNA: TGCGCCAGCAGCCAAGATCGCACGCTAGCGGGAGCCCCGCTCGGGGAGCTGTTTTTT
CDR3: CASSQDRTLAGAPLGELFF

D: TRBD1
size: few
J: TRBJ1-3
V: TRBV15
DNA: TGTGCCACCAGCAGGGACAGGGGGAAAGTCACCATATATTTT
CDR3: CATSRDRGKVTIYF

D: NA
size: NA
J: TRBJ1-2
V: TRBV7-2
DNA: TGTGCCAGCAGCTCAGAAGGGCAGGGACCCTATGGCTACACCTTC
CDR3: CASSSEGQGPYGYTF

D: TRBD1
size: NA
J: TRBJ1-6
V: TRBV5-6
DNA: TGTGCCAGCAGCTTCAGGGGGTCACCCCTCCACTTT
CDR3: CASSFRGSPLHF

D: NA
size: few
J: TRBJ2-3
V: TRBV20-1
DNA: TGCAGTGCCGGGGGCGGGGTGGTTCGGGATACGCAGTATTTT
CDR3: CSAGGGVVRDTQYF

D: TRBD2
size: few
J: TRBJ2-7
V: TRBV7-9
DNA: TGTGCCAGCAGCAGATTAGCGGGAGGTAACTTCGAGCAGTACTTC
CDR3: CASSRLAGGNFEQYF

D: NA
size: NA
J: TRBJ2-5
V: TRBV29-1
DNA: TGCAGCGTTGTTACAGATATCGGGACCCAGTACTTC
CDR3: CSVVTDIGTQYF

D: NA
size: NA
J: TRBJ2-2
V: TRBV4-2
DNA: TGTGCCAGCAGCCAAGCGTTCGGGGAGCTGTTTTTT
CDR3: CASSQAFGELFF

D: TRBD1
size: few
J: TRBJ1-6
V: TRBV4-1
DNA: TGCGCCAGCAGCCTTACGGGACAGGGGGCGGTTCCCCTCCACTTT
CDR3: CASSLTGQGAVPLHF

D: NA
size: few
J: TRBJ1-1
V: TRBV11-2
DNA: TGTGCCAGCAGGGGACTGAGGGTTTACACTGAAGCTTTCTTT
CDR3: CASRGLRVYTEAFF

D: NA
size: NA
J: TRBJ2-3
V: TRBV7-2
DNA: TGTGCCAGCAGCCCCACGAGGGTCGCAGATACGCAGTATTTT
CDR3: CASSPTRVADTQYF

D: NA
size: few
J: TRBJ2-3
V: TRBV4-3
DNA: TGCGCCAGCAGCCAAGATCGGGCAGCCGCCCCTGCAGATACGCAGTATTTT
CDR3: CASSQDRAAAPADTQYF

D: TRBD1
size: many
J: TRBJ2-5
V: TRBV5-4
DNA: TGTGCCAGCAGCTTTCGGACAGGGCAAGAGACCCAGTACTTC
CDR3: CASSFRTGQETQYF

D: NA
size: many
J: TRBJ2-7
V: TRBV5-5
DNA: TGTGCCAGCAGCTTTGGGGGCCGGTGGGCCTATACCTCCTACGAGCAGTACTTC
CDR3: CASSFGGRWAYTSYEQYF

D: TRBD2
size: NA
J: TRBJ2-3
V: TRBV9
DNA: TGTGCCAGCAGCTCTCTAGGTGGGGCTAGCGGGATGTACACTAGCACAGATACGCAGTATTTT
CDR3: CASSSLGGASGMYTSTDTQYF

D: NA
size: many
J: TRBJ1-2
V: TRBV30
DNA: TGTGCCTGGAGTGTTGACGAGAACTATGGCTACACCTTC
CDR3: CAWSVDENYGYTF

D: NA
size: many
J: TRBJ2-1
V: TRBV7-2
DNA: TGTGCCAGCAGCCCGGGGACGTCGGGTAATGAGCAGTTCTTC
CDR3: CASSPGTSGNEQFF

D: NA
size: few
J: TRBJ2-2
V: TRBV12-3/TRBV12-4
DNA: TGTGCCAGCAGTTTACGTGGGCGAGGGCTGCTACTCCCGAACACCGGGGAGCTGTTTTTT
CDR3: CASSLRGRGLLLPNTGELFF

D: NA
size: few
J: TRBJ2-7
V: TRBV4-1
DNA: TGCGCCAGCAGCCAAGATCTCCGGACGGGCTCGGGAGAGCAGTACTTC
CDR3: CASSQDLRTGSGEQYF

D: NA
size: few
J: TRBJ2-1
V: TRBV5-1
DNA: TGCGCCAGCAGCTTCGTCGCCCTGGCTAGCTCCTACAATGAGCAGTTCTTC
CDR3: CASSFVALASSYNEQFF

D: TRBD1
size: NA
J: TRBJ1-2
V: TRBV6-2/TRBV6-3
DNA: TGTGCCAGCACCGTTGGGACAGTCCGGGCCTACACCTTC
CDR3: CASTVGTVRAYTF

D: NA
size: few
J: TRBJ2-1
V: TRBV4-3
DNA: TGCGCCAGCAGCCAGGACGGGAGCTCCTACAATGAGCAGTTCTTC
CDR3: CASSQDGSSYNEQFF

D: TRBD1
size: many
J: TRBJ1-5
V: TRBV7-6
DNA: TGTGCCAGCAGCGGGGGGACAGGGGTTAATCAGCCCCAGCATTTT
CDR3: CASSGGTGVNQPQHF

D: NA
size: NA
J: TRBJ2-2
V: TRBV12-3/TRBV12-4
DNA: TGTGCCAGCAGCTCAAGACAGCTCGGGGAGCTGTTTTTT
CDR3: CASSSRQLGELFF

D: TRBD1
size: NA
J: TRBJ2-5
V: TRBV2
DNA: TGTGCCAGCAGTGGGGACAGGGGGCGAGAGACCCAGTACTTC
CDR3: CASSGDRGRETQYF

D: NA
size: NA
J: TRBJ1-5
V: TRBV6-5
DNA: TGTGCCAGCAGTTACTCGTACGGGACTCAGCCCCAGCATTTT
CDR3: CASSYSYGTQPQHF

D: NA
size: few
J: TRBJ1-4
V: TRBV19
DNA: TGTGCCAGTAGTATACTTGGGCGAGGAGAGGCCAGTAGGTGGTTT
CDR3: CASSILGRGEASRWF

D: NA
size: many
J: TRBJ1-2
V: TRBV20-1
DNA: TGCAGTGCTAGAGATCAGGGCAGGGTCGCGTATGGCTACACCTTC
CDR3: CSARDQGRVAYGYTF

D: TRBD2
size: NA
J: TRBJ2-4
V: TRBV7-9
DNA: TGTGCCAGCAACACCGCACTAGCGGGAAGGGGGATTCAGTACTTC
CDR3: CASNTALAGRGIQYF

D: NA
size: few
J: TRBJ1-2
V: TRBV5-4
DNA: TGTGCCAGCAGCTTGGTGGGCAGCCAGGGGTTTAACTATGGCTACACCTTC
CDR3: CASSLVGSQGFNYGYTF

D: TRBD2
size: few
J: TRBJ2-7
V: TRBV9
DNA: TGTGCCAGCAGCGTAGAAAGCGGGAGGTCGTACGAGCAGTACTTC
CDR3: CASSVESGRSYEQYF

D: TRBD1
size: few
J: TRBJ2-1
V: TRBV6-1
DNA: TGTGCCAGCAGGCCCCGGCAGGGGGCTCTGAATGAGCAGTTCTTC
CDR3: CASRPRQGALNEQFF

D: TRBD2
size: many
J: TRBJ2-4
V: TRBV18
DNA: TGTGCCAGCTCATCTACTACACCGGGACTAGCGGCCAAAAACATTCAGTACTTC
CDR3: CASSSTTPGLAAKNIQYF

D: TRBD2
size: NA
J: TRBJ2-5
V: TRBV6-5
DNA: TGTGCCAGCAGTTACGTCGGGGGGAGTGAGACCCAGTACTTC
CDR3: CASSYVGGSETQYF

D: TRBD1
size: NA
J: TRBJ1-2
V: TRBV7-2
DNA: TGTGCCAGCAGCTTAGGAGGCGGGACAGGGGGCGATGGCTACACCTTC
CDR3: CASSLGGGTGGDGYTF

D: TRBD2
size: once
J: TRBJ2-1
V: TRBV29-1
DNA: TGCAGCGCCCAGCGGCGGGAGGATTTCTACAATGAGCAGTTCTTC
CDR3: CSAQRREDFYNEQFF

D: NA
size: few
J: TRBJ1-6
V: TRBV20-1
DNA: TGCAGTGCTAGGGGGCTGGCCAGACAGAATTCACCCCTCCACTTT
CDR3: CSARGLARQNSPLHF

D: NA
size: NA
J: TRBJ2-7
V: TRBV4-3
DNA: TGCGCCAGCAGCCAAGGTGGCGGGGATAACTACGAGCAGTACTTC
CDR3: CASSQGGGDNYEQYF

D: TRBD2
size: once
J: TRBJ2-7
V: TRBV12-3/TRBV12-4
DNA: TGTGCCAGCAGTTCCGGGACTAGCTTCTACGAGCAGTACTTC
CDR3: CASSSGTSFYEQYF

D: TRBD2
size: NA
J: TRBJ2-2
V: TRBV7-6
DNA: TGTGCCAGCAGCCCCCAGCCACGCAGGACTAGCGGGGGGCCGTCGCTCACCGGGGAGCTGTTTTTT
CDR3: CASSPQPRRTSGGPSLTGELFF

D: NA
size: few
J: TRBJ2-1
V: TRBV10-3
DNA: TGTGCCATCAGTGATCGGGCAGGCAAGGGCGATGAGCAGTTCTTC
CDR3: CAISDRAGKGDEQFF

D: TRBD2
size: few
J: TRBJ2-7
V: TRBV6-6
DNA: TGTGCCAGCAGGACCCCCTGGGGAGGGTACGAGCAGTACTTC
CDR3: CASRTPWGGYEQYF

D: TRBD2
size: NA
J: TRBJ2-3
V: TRBV30
DNA: TGTGCCTGGAGTGGAGCGGGAGGGGGCGCAGATACGCAGTATTTT
CDR3: CAWSGAGGGADTQYF

D: TRBD2
size: many
J: TRBJ2-5
V: TRBV7-3
DNA: TGTGCCAGCAGCTTAAGAGGGGCGGGAGGTTACCAAGAGACCCAGTACTTC
CDR3: CASSLRGAGGYQETQYF

D: NA
size: NA
J: TRBJ1-2
V: TRBV6-2/TRBV6-3
DNA: TGTGCCAGCAGTTACTCACCGGCAGGCTACACCTTC
CDR3: CASSYSPAGYTF